The clone carrying this T cell receptor (beta chain) has more than one count but fewer than ten. What it binds is not known. The table came from immunoSEQ multiplex PCR; TCRdb's copy has only in-frame clones and leaves some out. Among more than 3,500 clones, about 78% were seen once, and the ten largest hold roughly 50%. Only cases whose brain tissue showed the highest T cell transcript signatures were sequenced. This entry belongs to a study of brain T cells in children with intractable seizures. The V end lost 2 bases, the J end lost 1 base, and 8 bases lay between the germline ends. Germline-derived CDR1 and CDR2 are KGHSH and LQKENI. This CDR3 region has 14 residues. Overall study findings and caveats: Absence of clones before surgery may stem from lower sequencing depth.

The TCR sequence derives from a girl aged 2-15 years with Rasmussen encephalitis and intractable seizures. Sequenced material: resected brain tissue, taken at surgery. The chain carries TRBV18 and TRBJ1-1; no definite D call. The CDR3 region has the DNA TGTGCCAGCTCACCAAGCCAACCGAACACTGAAGCTTTCTTT. It codes for CASSPSQPNTEAFF.